These 9 T cell receptor beta chains share one sample of origin, sequenced in a study of T-cell reconstitution after alpha-beta-depleted transplantation in children (dated by TCRdb to about 2016). The sample's treatment or condition label, in plain terms: allogeneic hematopoietic cell transplantation with graft depleted of TCRalphabeta T cells and CD19 B cells. Libraries were built with PCR. The sample was run on an Illumina HiSeq 2500. TCR library preparation used molecular barcoding, with unique molecular identifiers applied to normalize quantification of the TCRbeta repertoire. TCRdb handled the public reads itself, with Q25 trimming in fastp and clone calling in MiXCR, and kept productive beta chains. Rows are combined by CDR3 protein, so each entry shows the most common genes and DNA. The sample includes about 980,000 distinct CDR3 sequences, with about 29% observed a single time. The top ten clonotypes cover approximately 30% of the sample.

Sample: PBMCs, mostly from graft donor cells, taken 360 days after TCRalphabeta/CD19-depleted stem cell transplant. These receptors came from a boy less than two years old who had a stem cell transplant for SCID, so the T cells may come from the graft donor.

The chain has TRBV12-3 or TRBV12-4 and TRBJ2-5; a possible D gene is TRBD2 (6 bases). V was pared by 2 bases and J by 0 bases, with 16 bases between. The CDR3 is made up of 17 amino acids. The CDR3 region is CASSLSLSSAYQETQYF. As DNA, the CDR3 is TGTGCCAGCAGTTTAAGCTTGTCTAGCGCTTACCAAGAGACCCAGTACTTC.

The V and J genes are TRBV28 and TRBJ1-1, with D possibly being TRBD1 (5 bases). Germline V lookup: CDR1 MDHEN, CDR2 SYDVKM. The CDR3 extends over 15 amino acids. Trimming removed 4 bases from V and 7 bases from J, with 19 bases in between. The CDR3 nucleotides read TGTGCCAGCAGTTCCCGCTCAGAGGACCAGGGTGAAGCTTTCTTT. The encoded protein is CASSSRSEDQGEAFF. The whole variable domain, filled in from reference TRBV28 and TRBJ1-1, reads DVKVTQSSRYLVKRTGEKVFLECVQDMDHENMFWYRQDPGLGLRLIYFSYDVKMKEKGDIPEGYSVSREKKERFSLILESASTNQTSMYLCASSSRSEDQGEAFFGQGTRLTVV.

This chain connects TRBV20-1 to TRBJ2-7, with D possibly being TRBD2 (5 bases). The V gene lost 6 bases and the J gene lost 4 bases, with 10 bases spanning the gap. The CDR3 loop spans 11 amino acids. CDR1 and CDR2 from the germline V gene are DFQATT and SNEGSKA (reference sequence). As DNA, the CDR3 is TGCAGTGCAATCCGGGGATACGAGCAGTACTTC. It is translated as CSAIRGYEQYF.

This clonotype was seen a few times. For the CDR3, the DNA is TGCGCCAGCAGTGAGTCGAAGCCGGGCTCTGGGGCCAACGTCCTGACTTTC. Translation gives CASSESKPGSGANVLTF. The chain uses TRBV10-1 and TRBJ2-6; unclear D gene. CDR3 size: 17 residues. V gave up 0 bases and J gave up 0 bases, with 9 bases separating them. Germline-derived CDR1 and CDR2 are WNHNN and SYGVQD (reference sequence).

This clonotype showed up many times. The junction shows a germline mismatch at one end, possibly a read error. The chain recombines TRBV5-1 with TRBJ2-5; 11 positions match TRBD2. The CDR3 runs to 14 residues. Germline lookup yields CDR1 SGHRS and CDR2 YFSETQ. CDR3 region: CASSLGTSGETQYF. As DNA, the CDR3 is TGTGCCAGCAGTTTAGGGACTAGCGGCGAGACCCAGTACTTC.

J is TRBJ2-5 and V is TRBV27, with D perhaps matching TRBD1 (6 bases). The CDR3 length is 14 residues. Germline assignment: CDR1 MNHEY and CDR2 SMNVEV (reference sequence). The V gene lost 4 bases and the J gene lost 5 bases, with 14 bases spanning the gap. The CDR3 DNA is TGTGCCAGCAGTTCCAGACGGCAGGGGGAGACCCAGTACTTC. Amino acid sequence: CASSSRRQGETQYF.

This clonotype has just a few counts. This sequence joins TRBV4-1 and TRBJ2-1, with D perhaps assigned TRBD1 or TRBD2 (5 bases each). The CDR3 extends over 14 amino acids. Trimming took 0 bases from V and 10 from J, leaving 13 bases between them. Per germline, CDR1 MGHRA and CDR2 YSYEKL. The CDR3 spells CASSQDAGTGEQFF. CDR3 nucleotides: TGCGCCAGCAGCCAAGATGCCGGGACGGGGGAGCAGTTCTTC.

This clonotype was observed a handful of times. In nucleotides, the CDR3 is TGCGCCAGCAGGCCCAACAGCTCCTACAATGAGCAGTTCTTC. Encoded protein: CASRPNSSYNEQFF. V is TRBV5-1 and J is TRBJ2-1, with unresolved D. The V end lost 5 bases, the J end lost 0 bases, and 9 bases lay between the germline ends. Germline-derived CDR1 and CDR2 are SGHRS and YFSETQ. The CDR3 totals 14 residues.

The CDR3 nucleotides read TGTGCCAGCAGCTTAGGGACAAGAGACCCCCAGTACTTC. Protein: CASSLGTRDPQYF. The rearrangement joins TRBV11-2 to TRBJ2-5; TRBD1 might be the D (5 bases). The CDR3 extends over 13 amino acids. Germline V gene sequence: CDR1 SGHAT, CDR2 FQNNGV. The V and J ends lost 1 base and 9 bases respectively, with 12 bases between them.